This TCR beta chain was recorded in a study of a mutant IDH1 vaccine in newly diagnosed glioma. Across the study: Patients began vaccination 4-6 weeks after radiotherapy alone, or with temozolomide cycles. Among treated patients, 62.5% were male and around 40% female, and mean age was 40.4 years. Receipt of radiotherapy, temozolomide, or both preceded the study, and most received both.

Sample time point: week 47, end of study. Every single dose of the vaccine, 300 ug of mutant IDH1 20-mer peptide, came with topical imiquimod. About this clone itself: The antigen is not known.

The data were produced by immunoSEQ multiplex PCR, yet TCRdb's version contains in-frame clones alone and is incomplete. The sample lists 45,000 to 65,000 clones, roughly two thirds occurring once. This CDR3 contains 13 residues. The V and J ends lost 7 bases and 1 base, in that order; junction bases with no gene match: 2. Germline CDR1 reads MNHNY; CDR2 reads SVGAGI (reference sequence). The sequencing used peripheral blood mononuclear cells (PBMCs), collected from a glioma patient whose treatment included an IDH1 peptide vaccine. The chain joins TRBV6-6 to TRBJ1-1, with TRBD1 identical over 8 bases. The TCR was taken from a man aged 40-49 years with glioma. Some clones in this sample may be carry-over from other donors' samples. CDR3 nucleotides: TGTGCCAGCATAGACAGGGGGAACACTGAAGCTTTCTTT. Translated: CASIDRGNTEAFF.